Shown below are 20 T cell receptor beta chains from a single sample sequenced in a study of T cell responses to AZD1222 COVID-19 vaccine. The data were produced by immunoSEQ multiplex PCR, yet TCRdb's version contains in-frame clones alone and is incomplete. The profile covers about 160,000 clones, with about 90% appearing a single time and 4.4% taken by the ten largest. The sample consisted of peripheral blood, taken on day 0 of MenACWY control vaccination. Receptors originate from an adult in good health.

The chain uses TRBV3-1 (or the pseudogene TRBV3-2) and TRBJ2-7; 7 bases are a match to TRBD2. V lost 3 bases, J lost 4 bases, and 9 bases stayed unmatched. Germline V lookup: CDR1 LGHDT, CDR2 YNNKEL (reference sequence). This CDR3 is 15 amino acids long. Here the CDR3 DNA reads TGTGCCAGCAGCCACTCTTCGGGAGGCAGGTACGAGCAGTACTTC. It specifies CASSHSSGGRYEQYF.

J is TRBJ1-4 and V is TRBV3-1 (or the pseudogene TRBV3-2), with 7 bases that match TRBD1. Germline CDR1 and CDR2: LGHDT and YNNKEL (reference sequence). The ends lost 4 bases at V and 10 bases at J; junction bases unmatched: 9. The CDR3 is 14 amino acids. The chain's CDR3 is CASSLGTVARKLFF. The CDR3 DNA reads as TGTGCCAGCAGCCTCGGGACAGTCGCGAGAAAACTGTTTTTT.

The chain couples TRBV5-1 to TRBJ1-4; D is ambiguous. Germline V lookup: CDR1 SGHRS, CDR2 YFSETQ. V lost 0 bases to trimming and J lost 8 bases, with 11 bases between them. The CDR3 loop spans 14 amino acids. Here the CDR3 DNA reads TGCGCCAGCAGCTTGGGACGGCCCGAAGAAAAACTGTTTTTT. Its protein is CASSLGRPEEKLFF.

The chain has TRBV7-2 and TRBJ2-5, with D hard to call. Germline CDR1 reads SGHTA; CDR2 reads FQGNSA. Trimming took off 5 bases at V and 7 bases at J, with 17 bases between the two ends. This CDR3 comprises 14 residues. In DNA form, the CDR3 reads TGTGCCAGCAGCCTGCCGCCGGCTTTAACGACCCAGTACTTC. This sequence encodes CASSLPPALTTQYF.

V is TRBV5-1 and J is TRBJ1-4; TRBD1 aligns across 7 bases. After removal of 3 bases from V and 3 bases from J, the junction contained 5 bases not matched to a gene. This CDR3 is 15 amino acids long. CDR1 SGHRS and CDR2 YFSETQ come from the germline V gene. The CDR3 DNA sequence: TGCGCCAGCAGCTCGGGGACAGTCTCTAATGAAAAACTGTTTTTT. This gives the protein CASSSGTVSNEKLFF.

The chain uses TRBV10-1 and TRBJ2-1; tentative D call: TRBD1 (6 bases). Germline V lookup: CDR1 WNHNN, CDR2 SYGVQD (reference sequence). V lost 4 bases to trimming and J lost 12 bases, with 16 bases between them. There are 13 residues in the CDR3. CDR3 in amino acids: CASSAVQGMGQFF. The CDR3 coding sequence is TGCGCCAGCAGTGCCGTACAGGGAATGGGGCAGTTCTTC.

This rearrangement joins TRBV7-2 to TRBJ2-1; possibly TRBD2 for D (6 bases). CDR1 and CDR2 from the germline V gene are SGHTA and FQGNSA. The CDR3 consists of 15 residues. V lost 7 bases and J lost 0, with 13 bases in between. CDR3 region: CASTPMTSSYNEQFF. The CDR3 DNA follows: TGTGCCAGCACCCCTATGACTAGCTCCTACAATGAGCAGTTCTTC.

The chain uses TRBV28 and TRBJ1-1; 12 nucleotides match TRBD1. V shed 5 bases, J shed 1 base, and the junction held 8 bases outside the gene matches. The CDR3 totals 17 residues. In germline, CDR1 is MDHEN, CDR2 SYDVKM. This chain's CDR3 is CASSDRDRGLWNTEAFF. DNA of the CDR3: TGTGCCAGCAGTGACCGGGACAGGGGGCTATGGAACACTGAAGCTTTCTTT.

The chain uses TRBV7-2 and TRBJ1-1; D is ambiguous. The V end was cut by 1 base, the J end by 8 bases, with 11 bases between. CDR3 length: 13 residues. Germline assignment: CDR1 SGHTA and CDR2 FQGNSA. The CDR3 sequence: CASSLEVGREAFF. CDR3 DNA sequence: TGTGCCAGCAGCTTAGAGGTCGGTAGGGAAGCTTTCTTT.

This clone was detected once. This chain uses TRBV9 with TRBJ1-1, with 8 bases that match TRBD1. CDR1 and CDR2 from the germline V gene are SGDLS and YYNGEE. J lost 4 bases, V lost 3 bases, and 14 bases had no gene match. The CDR3 is 17 residues long. For the CDR3, the DNA is TGTGCCAGCAGCGAGGGGACAGGCTCTCAATTCGGCACTGAAGCTTTCTTT. Its translation is CASSEGTGSQFGTEAFF. The variable domain in full, with the rest retrieved from reference TRBV9 and TRBJ1-1, is DSGVTQTPKHLITATGQRVTLRCSPRSGDLSVYWYQQSLDQGLQFLIQYYNGEERAKGNILERFSAQQFPDLHSELNLSSLELGDSALYFCASSEGTGSQFGTEAFFGQGTRLTVV.

The chain couples TRBV6-4 to TRBJ2-1; TRBD2 matches at 16 bases. Trimming cost V 2 bases and J 0 bases; bases outside gene matches: 1. CDR1 MRHNA and CDR2 SNTAGT come from the germline V gene. The CDR3 sequence is 18 residues long. The CDR3 coding sequence is TGTGCCAGCAGTGACGGGACTAGCGGGAGGGCCTCCTACAATGAGCAGTTCTTC. Its protein is CASSDGTSGRASYNEQFF.

V is TRBV3-1 (or the pseudogene TRBV3-2) and J is TRBJ2-1; D call uncertain. The CDR3 totals 17 residues. The V and J ends lost 0 bases and 0 bases respectively, with 12 bases between them. Germline lookup yields CDR1 LGHDT and CDR2 YNNKEL (reference sequence). The CDR3 coding sequence is TGTGCCAGCAGCCAAGATACGATCACGTTCTCCTACAATGAGCAGTTCTTC. The encoded protein is CASSQDTITFSYNEQFF.

The genes are TRBV27 and TRBJ1-5, with D uncertain. The ends were cut back, 5 bases at V and 2 bases at J, with 10 bases in the middle. The CDR3 is 14 residues long. CDR1 is MNHEY, CDR2 SMNVEV, per germline (reference sequence). The CDR3 DNA sequence: TGTGCCAGCAGTCGTCAGGTCGGCAATCAGCCCCAGCATTTT. Amino acids: CASSRQVGNQPQHF.

This chain links TRBV5-1 with TRBJ2-2, with D perhaps assigned TRBD1 or TRBD2 (5 bases each). The CDR3 sequence is 14 residues long. V dropped 3 bases and J dropped 1 base, with 7 bases sitting between them. Germline loops: CDR1 SGHRS, CDR2 YFSETQ. As DNA, the CDR3 is TGCGCCAGCAGCTGGGGACGGAACACCGGGGAGCTGTTTTTT. It yields the protein CASSWGRNTGELFF.

The sample holds a few counts of this clone. The V and J genes are TRBV11-3 and TRBJ1-1; D call uncertain. The CDR3 covers 17 residues. Trimming took off 1 base at V and 1 base at J, with 16 bases between the two ends. Per germline, CDR1 SGHNT and CDR2 YENEEA. The CDR3 nucleotides read TGTGCCAGCAGCTTAGGTCCGAAACCAACATCGAACACTGAAGCTTTCTTT. This codes for CASSLGPKPTSNTEAFF.

This clone came up once. This rearrangement joins TRBV6-2 or TRBV6-3 to TRBJ2-7; TRBD2 is a possible D gene (5 bases). CDR1 and CDR2 from the germline V gene are MNHEY and SVGEGT. CDR3 length equals 15 residues. Trimming stripped 2 bases from V and 7 bases from J, with 18 bases between. The CDR3 here is CASSYDASYHWEQYF. The DNA for the CDR3 is TGTGCCAGCAGTTACGACGCTAGCTACCACTGGGAGCAGTACTTC.

The chain combines TRBV3-1 (or the pseudogene TRBV3-2) with TRBJ2-7; D assignment may be TRBD1 or TRBD2 (6 bases each). Trimming shortened V by 3 bases and J by 4 bases, and 13 bases separated the two germline ends. CDR1 and CDR2 from the germline V gene are LGHDT and YNNKEL (reference sequence). The CDR3 loop spans 14 amino acids. The CDR3 nucleotides are TGTGCCAGCAGCCACGCCGGGGGACATTACGAGCAGTACTTC. Translated: CASSHAGGHYEQYF.

The chain couples TRBV7-9 to TRBJ1-1, with D maybe TRBD1 (5 bases). From germline, CDR1 is SEHNR and CDR2 FQNEAQ (reference sequence). The germline V and J ends were trimmed by 3 bases and 4 bases, with 12 bases remaining between them. The CDR3 runs 14 residues. The CDR3 reads CASSFDTGPTEAFF. For the CDR3, the DNA is TGTGCCAGCAGCTTTGACACAGGTCCCACTGAAGCTTTCTTT. Full variable domain (missing parts from reference TRBV7-9 and TRBJ1-1): DTGVSQNPRHKITKRGQNVTFRCDPISEHNRLYWYRQTLGQGPEFLTYFQNEAQLEKSRLLSDRFSAERPKGSFSTLEIQRTEQGDSAMYLCASSFDTGPTEAFFGQGTRLTVV.

The genes are TRBV5-1 and TRBJ2-1, with D possibly matching TRBD1 (5 bases). There are 15 residues in the CDR3. Germline assignment: CDR1 SGHRS and CDR2 YFSETQ. Trimming cost V 1 base and J 2 bases, with 10 bases left between them. The CDR3 region has the DNA TGCGCCAGCAGCTTGCCCCAGACAGCCTACAATGAGCAGTTCTTC. Encoded protein: CASSLPQTAYNEQFF.

This clone was recorded a few times. The chain recombines TRBV7-8 with TRBJ1-6; 8 bases are a match to TRBD1. V shed 5 bases and J 7 bases; nucleotides not matched to a gene: 4. The germline V gene has CDR1 SGHVS and CDR2 FQNEAQ. The CDR3 has 14 residues. Here the CDR3 reads CASSPPGGNSPLHF. The CDR3 bases are TGTGCCAGCAGCCCCCCAGGGGGCAATTCACCCCTCCACTTT. The full variable domain, its missing parts supplied by reference TRBV7-8 and TRBJ1-6, is GAGVSQSPRYKVAKRGQDVALRCDPISGHVSLFWYQQALGQGPEFLTYFQNEAQLDKSGLPSDRFFAERPEGSVSTLKIQRTQQEDSAVYLCASSPPGGNSPLHFGNGTRLTVT.